This T cell receptor (beta chain) stems from a study of T-cell reconstitution after alpha-beta-depleted transplantation in children. Preparing the TCRbeta library involved the use of unique molecular identifiers. TCRdb fed the PCR reads into MiXCR, producing one record per CDR3 protein. The sample comprises around 580,000 distinct CDR3 sequences, approximately 22% of which are singletons, and 12% to 15% rests with the top ten. Study-wide results and limits: About two months after transplant, alpha-beta T cells reportedly came from several hundred expanded graft clones. The origin of high day-60 TCRbeta diversity in some patients lay in surviving recipient T cells and thymic progenitors. The authors attributed T-cell counts and diversity one year after transplant mostly to newly produced T cells.

This clonotype was observed at least ten times. Its antigen is undetermined. This CDR3 is 13 amino acids long. Germline assignment: CDR1 SGHDT and CDR2 YYEEEE. V lost 0 bases to trimming and J lost 3 bases, with 4 bases between them. The TCR was taken from a boy in the first two years of life who had a stem cell transplant for acute myeloid leukemia, so the T cells may come from the graft donor. The sample was PBMCs, mostly from graft donor cells, taken 360 days after TCRalphabeta/CD19-depleted stem cell transplant. The V call is TRBV5-6, the J call TRBJ2-1; no firm D call. CDR3 loop: CASSLEVYNEQFF. As DNA, the CDR3 is TGTGCCAGCAGCTTGGAGGTCTACAATGAGCAGTTCTTC.